This TCR beta chain was obtained from a study of T cell responses to AZD1222 COVID-19 vaccine. Study-level findings and limits: Along spike, vaccine-associated CD4 TCRs were found throughout, with dominance at 160-218 and 743-854. Clonal diversity was possibly underestimated, and white British individuals and females predominated among donors.

Only in-frame clones appear in the TCRdb table, and some are missing; sequencing was by immunoSEQ multiplex PCR. The sample has 100,000 to 150,000 clones; 90% are singletons. A remark on this clone: What it recognizes is unknown.

Trimming cost V 2 bases and J 2 bases; bases outside gene matches: 4. The CDR3 runs to 15 residues. In germline, CDR1 is MNHEY, CDR2 SVGEGT. Sequenced material: peripheral blood, taken on day 0 of MenACWY control vaccination. This receptor was taken from an adult in good health. The rearrangement joins TRBV6-2 or TRBV6-3 to TRBJ2-3, with 7 bases fitting TRBD1. Here the CDR3 DNA reads TGTGCCAGCAGTTACGGGCAGGGGGACACAGATACGCAGTATTTT. Encoded protein: CASSYGQGDTDTQYF.